This TCR beta chain was recorded in a study of cytomegalovirus exposure and HLA in healthy donors. Whole-study results and caveats: The authors later found most CMV-associated TCR beta chains appeared HLA-restricted. The authors later linked a missense DCLRE1C variant to TCR beta V- and J-gene trimming. A classifier reportedly called cytomegalovirus status with high sensitivity and specificity.

The CDR3 spans 17 residues. The J segment lost 4 bases and the V segment lost 0 bases, leaving 9 bases of the junction unmatched. CDR1 and CDR2 (germline): LGHNA, YNFKEQ. Nominal health characterized the donors when sampled, though unrecorded immune exposures were likely. Note on this clone: As yet, its antigen is unknown.

PCR involved 60 Vbeta and 13 Jbeta primers. TCRdb's copy holds only in-frame clones and misses some; the assay was immunoSEQ multiplex PCR. The profile shows about 120,000 clones, nearly 80% of them singletons. Sequenced input: PBMCs. This TCR was recovered from a woman in her twenties or thirties in good health and CMV-seropositive. The rearrangement links TRBV4-2 to TRBJ1-3; the match to TRBD1 covers 7 bases. CDR3 sequence reads: CASSQDKDRVNGNTIYF. CDR3 nucleotide sequence: TGTGCCAGCAGCCAAGATAAAGACAGGGTAAACGGAAACACCATATATTTT.